The TCR beta chain under discussion was sequenced for a study of CD8 T cells in Susac syndrome. Study-wide context: When their blood was taken, patients with Susac syndrome were therapy-naive, taking corticosteroids, or taking intravenous immunoglobulin alone.

CDR1 and CDR2 from the germline V gene are KGHSH and LQKENI. CDR3 size: 13 residues. V lost 3 bases and J 4 bases, leaving 9 bases between the germline ends. Random-hexamer reverse transcription was applied to about 0.45 to 1 ug RNA. Across 54 Vbeta and 13 Jbeta, TCR beta CDR3 was amplified with immunoSEQ multiplex PCR. TCRdb reprocessed the immunoSEQ multiplex PCR reads with MiXCR, giving one entry per CDR3 protein. The sample includes about 180,000 distinct CDR3 sequences, 85% to 95% of them seen just once. Both CD4+ and CD8+ T cells were negatively isolated, and TEMRA cells underwent FACS enrichment.

Sequencing was performed on CD4+ T cells from PBMCs. The clonotype originates from a human donor with Susac syndrome. This chain links TRBV18 with TRBJ1-2; TRBD1 might be the D (5 bases). Here the CDR3 reads CASSPEGSYGYTF. The DNA for the CDR3 is TGTGCCAGCTCACCGGAGGGGAGCTATGGCTACACCTTC.